Each of the 14 T cell receptor beta chains below was sequenced from the same sample in a study. TCRdb ran MiXCR on the 5' RACE reads and lists one entry per CDR3 protein. The sample records some 9,800 distinct CDR3 sequences, 25% to 30% being singletons. Treg sorting used a CD4+CD25+CD127-/low gate. Sequencing input: Tregs sorted from blood. The receptors were gathered from a female donor with breast cancer.

A remark on this clonotype: A single base separates this from a much larger clone, so it may be a read error. V usage is TRBV6-1 and J usage is TRBJ1-2; a weak D match, TRBD1 (6 bases). CDR3 size: 17 residues. The germline gives CDR1 MNHNS, CDR2 SASEGT. The CDR3 DNA reads TGTGCCAGCAGTGAACCCCAAACGACAGGTTTCTCCTATGCCTACACCTTC. Its protein is CASSEPQTTGFSYAYTF.

On this clonotype itself: Germline and junction disagree at one end, which may indicate a read error. The gene calls are TRBV29-1 and TRBJ1-2; D ambiguous. Germline CDR1 and CDR2: SQVTM and ANQGSEA. The CDR3 has 13 amino acids. This CDR3 is CSVATGGRYGYAF. The DNA of the CDR3 is TGCAGCGTTGCCACGGGTGGTCGCTATGGCTACGCCTTC.

This clonotype was counted only a few times. The J gene is TRBJ2-7, the V gene TRBV6-5; 7 bases map to TRBD2. The CDR3 extends over 14 amino acids. The V segment lost 2 bases and the J segment 3 bases; nucleotides outside the gene matches: 4. Per germline, CDR1 MNHEY and CDR2 SVGAGI. This CDR3 reads CASSYGSGNYEQYF. The CDR3 DNA reads TGTGCCAGCAGTTACGGGAGCGGGAACTACGAGCAGTACTTC.

This clonotype is medium-sized. The J gene is TRBJ2-1, the V gene TRBV6-1; maybe TRBD2 (5 bases). The CDR3 loop spans 15 amino acids. CDR1 is MNHNS and CDR2 is SASEGT in the germline V gene. V shed 5 bases and J shed 4 bases, with 15 bases lying between them. The CDR3 coding sequence is TGTGCCAGCAGTCTCTCGGACTTGATATACAATGAGCAGTTCTTC. Its translation: CASSLSDLIYNEQFF.

Relative to its sample, this clonotype is medium-sized. The chain recombines TRBV4-2 with TRBJ1-1; D perhaps matches TRBD1 (6 bases). With 3 bases removed from V and 4 bases from J, the gap between germline ends came to 9 bases. The CDR3 sequence is 13 residues long. Germline V CDR1 and CDR2: LGHNA, YNFKEQ. CDR3 in amino acids: CASSHTGTTEAFF. The CDR3, as DNA: TGTGCCAGCAGCCATACAGGGACCACTGAAGCTTTCTTT.

The table lists this clonotype with a few counts. This rearrangement joins TRBV19 to TRBJ2-7, with D possibly being TRBD2 (5 bases). The V gene's germline CDR1 is LNHDA and CDR2 SQIVND (reference sequence). Trimming cost V 5 bases and J 2 bases, with 7 bases left between them. CDR3 length: 12 amino acids. As DNA, the CDR3 is TGTGCCAGTAGTTCCGGGACCTACGAGCAGTACTTC. The encoded protein is CASSSGTYEQYF.

This clonotype was detected many times. The chain uses TRBV7-6 and TRBJ2-1; TRBD1 matches at 10 bases. The CDR3 runs 16 residues. J lost 9 bases, V lost 3 bases, and 11 bases had no gene match. The germline gives CDR1 SGHVS, CDR2 FNYEAQ. CDR3 DNA: TGTGCCAGCAGCTTGGCTGGGACAGGGGCTATGGGTGAGCAGTTCTTC. It yields the protein CASSLAGTGAMGEQFF.

Notes on this clonotype: This could be a read error, since a much larger clone is one nucleotide away. The chain couples TRBV27 to TRBJ2-7; the D is unclear. The CDR3 is 10 residues long. Germline V gene sequence: CDR1 MNHEY, CDR2 SMNVEV (reference sequence). The CDR3 reads CACRIYEQYF. CDR3 nucleotide sequence: TGTGCCTGCAGGATCTACGAGCAGTACTTC.

In regard to this clonotype: The junction and the germline gene differ at one end; a read error may be behind it. This rearrangement joins TRBV19 to TRBJ2-6; 7 bases are a match to TRBD1. Looked up from germline, CDR1 is LNHDA and CDR2 is SQIVND (reference sequence). The CDR3 runs 16 residues. The CDR3 sequence: CASIQGRTSGAYVLTF. CDR3 nucleotide sequence: TGTGCCAGTATACAGGGGCGGACTTCTGGGGCCTACGTCCTGACTTTC.

The chain has TRBV5-4 and TRBJ1-1; no clear D gene. V lost 7 bases and J 4 bases, leaving 5 bases between the germline ends. Per germline, CDR1 SGHNT and CDR2 YYREEE (reference sequence). This CDR3 comprises 10 residues. Here the CDR3 DNA reads TGTGCCAGCGGTGCCACTGAAGCTTTCTTT. This translates into CASGATEAFF. Drawing the rest from reference TRBV5-4 and TRBJ1-1, the complete variable domain is ETGVTQSPTHLIKTRGQQVTLRCSSQSGHNTVSWYQQALGQGPQFIFQYYREEENGRGNFPPRFSGLQFPNYSSELNVNALELDDSALYLCASGATEAFFGQGTRLTVV.

The V and J genes are TRBV29-1 and TRBJ2-1, with 13 nucleotides matching TRBD2. Trimming removed 6 bases from V and 2 bases from J; junction bases left unmatched: 7. Germline assignment: CDR1 SQVTM and CDR2 ANQGSEA. The CDR3 is 16 residues long. DNA of the CDR3: TGCAGCGTGGACGGACTAGCGGGAGTCGCCTACAATGAGCAGTTCTTC. Translating it yields CSVDGLAGVAYNEQFF.

Worth noting for this clonotype: A much larger clone lies one base from this, so it may be a read error. As DNA, the CDR3 is TGTGCCAGCAGCGTCGTCGTACGAGGTGGGCAGTTCTTC. Protein product: CASSVVVRGGQFF. The chain links TRBV7-8 to TRBJ2-1; D gene uncertain. The CDR3 extends over 13 amino acids. Trimming left V 5 bases short and J 12 bases short, with 17 bases between. The germline V gene has CDR1 SGHVS and CDR2 FQNEAQ.

This clonotype is labeled medium-sized. J is TRBJ2-7 and V is TRBV29-1; D might be TRBD2 (5 bases). The germline V and J ends were trimmed by 5 bases and 6 bases, with 14 bases remaining between them. CDR1 is SQVTM, CDR2 ANQGSEA, per germline. CDR3 length: 12 amino acids. For the CDR3, the DNA is TGCAGCGTTCGGGATTTCGGGCCCGAGCAGTACTTC. It encodes CSVRDFGPEQYF.

The table lists this clonotype with a few counts. A read error may explain this, as a much larger clone is one base away. For the CDR3, the DNA is TGTGCCAGCCGTTACTCGGGGGTCGGTGAGCAGTTCTTC. Its protein is CASRYSGVGEQFF. This chain links TRBV6-2 or TRBV6-3 with TRBJ2-1; possibly TRBD2 for D (6 bases). The germline CDR1 and CDR2 sequences are MNHEY and SVGEGT. This CDR3 spans 13 amino acids.